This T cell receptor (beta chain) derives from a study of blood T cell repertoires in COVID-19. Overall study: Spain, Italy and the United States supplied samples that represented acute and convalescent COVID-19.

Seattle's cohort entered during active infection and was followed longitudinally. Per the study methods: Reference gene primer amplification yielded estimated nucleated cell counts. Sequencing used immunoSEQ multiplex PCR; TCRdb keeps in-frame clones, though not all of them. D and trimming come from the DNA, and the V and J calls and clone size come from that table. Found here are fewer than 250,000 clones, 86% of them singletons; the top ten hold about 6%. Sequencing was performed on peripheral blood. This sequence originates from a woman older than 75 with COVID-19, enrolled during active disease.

The CDR3 reads CASSLRGGIYNEQFF. The CDR3 DNA follows: TGCGCCAGCAGCTTGAGAGGAGGCATCTACAATGAGCAGTTCTTC. V is TRBV5-1 and J is TRBJ2-1; D is perhaps TRBD2 (5 bases). The CDR3 spans 15 residues. CDR1 and CDR2 (germline): SGHRS, YFSETQ. Deletions cut 1 base from V and 3 bases from J, with 11 bases between.